The sequence of this TCR beta chain was determined in a study of identifying expanded T cells in peripheral blood. The assay was immunoSEQ multiplex PCR, and TCRdb's table has in-frame clones only and misses some. The sample contains under 130,000 clones, more than 85% of which appear only once. This CDR3 spans 17 amino acids. The germline V gene has CDR1 SGHRS and CDR2 YFSETQ. V was shortened by 0 bases and J by 5 bases, with 15 bases between the two germline ends. The TCR was taken from a person aged 18 to 70 in good health. The sample consisted of blood. The V call is TRBV5-1, the J call TRBJ1-6; D not certain. The CDR3 coding sequence is TGCGCCAGCAGCTTGGACGCGTATGCGCAAAATAATTCACCCCTCCACTTT. Residues: CASSLDAYAQNNSPLHF.